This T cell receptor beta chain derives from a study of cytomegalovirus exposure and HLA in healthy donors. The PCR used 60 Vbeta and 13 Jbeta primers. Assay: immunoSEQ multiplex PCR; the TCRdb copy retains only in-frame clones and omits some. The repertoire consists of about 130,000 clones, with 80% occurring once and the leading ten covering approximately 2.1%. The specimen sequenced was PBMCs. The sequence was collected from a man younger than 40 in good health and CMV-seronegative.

The CDR3 nucleotides read TGTGCCAGCAGTTTTATAACGGGGGTTGGCCGCCCATTTAGGGACACTGAAGCTTTCTTT. The encoded protein is CASSFITGVGRPFRDTEAFF. The rearrangement uses TRBV28 and TRBJ1-1; D might be TRBD1 (5 bases). V was trimmed by 3 bases and J by 3 bases, leaving 29 bases between them. The CDR3 sequence is 20 residues long. From germline, CDR1 is MDHEN and CDR2 SYDVKM.